The 14 T cell receptor beta chains below were found in one sample sequenced in a study of cytomegalovirus exposure and HLA in healthy donors. PCR primers comprised 60 Vbeta and 13 Jbeta primers. TCRdb keeps only in-frame clones here, not all; method: immunoSEQ multiplex PCR. This sample's table reports 35,000 to 45,000 clones. Sequencing input: PBMCs. The receptor source for this set is a male donor in good health and CMV-seronegative.

This rearrangement joins TRBV6-4 to TRBJ2-1; D not certain. The V end lost 3 bases, the J end lost 7 bases, and 4 bases lay between the germline ends. CDR3 length equals 11 residues. The germline V gene has CDR1 MRHNA and CDR2 SNTAGT. CDR3 nucleotide sequence: TGTGCCAGCAGTGATTTAAATGAGCAGTTCTTC. Protein: CASSDLNEQFF.

The rearrangement uses TRBV2 and TRBJ2-7, with a weak D call TRBD2 (5 bases). Deletions cut 8 bases from V and 7 bases from J, with 24 bases between. Germline lookup yields CDR1 SNHLY and CDR2 FYNNEI. The CDR3 contains 15 residues. The CDR3 region is CASRRETGRTGEQYF. The CDR3 region has the DNA TGTGCCAGCCGGAGAGAGACGGGGAGAACGGGAGAGCAGTACTTC.

V is TRBV28 and J is TRBJ2-1; 10 nucleotides match TRBD2. V was clipped by 4 bases and J by 6 bases; unmatched bases: 9. This CDR3 spans 16 amino acids. Germline V lookup: CDR1 MDHEN, CDR2 SYDVKM. The CDR3 nucleotides read TGTGCCAGCAGTTCTCTAGCGGGAGAGTCTTTCAATGAGCAGTTCTTC. It codes for CASSSLAGESFNEQFF.

The chain joins TRBV9 to TRBJ2-1, with D possibly TRBD2 on 5 matching bases. Per the germline V gene, CDR1 is SGDLS and CDR2 is YYNGEE. The CDR3 consists of 14 residues. V was trimmed by 0 bases and J by 9 bases, leaving 13 bases between them. The DNA for the CDR3 is TGTGCCAGCAGCGTAGCTTCGGACTCTAGTGAGCAGTTCTTC. This encodes CASSVASDSSEQFF.

The rearrangement uses TRBV6-5 and TRBJ2-3; TRBD2 aligns across 8 bases. V shed 2 bases and J 3 bases; nucleotides not matched to a gene: 4. CDR3 length: 15 residues. Germline values: CDR1 MNHEY, CDR2 SVGAGI. CDR3 DNA sequence: TGTGCCAGCAGTTACACGGGGGGGGAAACAGATACGCAGTATTTT. The encoded protein is CASSYTGGETDTQYF.

The rearrangement uses TRBV7-2 and TRBJ2-7, with D possibly matching TRBD2 (6 bases). This CDR3 region has 15 residues. V lost 5 bases to trimming and J lost 1 base, with 15 bases between them. Germline CDR1 SGHTA, CDR2 FQGNSA. CDR3 DNA: TGTGCCAGCAGCCCCAGATTAGCGGTTTCCTACGAGCAGTACTTC. Amino acids: CASSPRLAVSYEQYF.

This chain links TRBV30 with TRBJ2-1; 10 positions match TRBD2. The CDR3 extends over 14 amino acids. The V and J ends lost 0 bases and 7 bases, in that order; junction bases with no gene match: 3. Germline-derived CDR1 and CDR2 are GTSNPN and SVGIG (reference sequence). The CDR3 DNA is TGTGCCTGGAGTGTAAGCGGGAGGGGGAATGAGCAGTTCTTC. It is translated as CAWSVSGRGNEQFF.

The chain joins TRBV14 to TRBJ2-3; 11 bases match TRBD2. V shed 1 base and J 0 bases; nucleotides not matched to a gene: 6. Per the germline V gene, CDR1 is SGHDN and CDR2 is FVKESK. This CDR3 has 18 amino acids. CDR3 sequence: CASSQAGGLAGSTDTQYF. Written as DNA, the CDR3 is TGTGCCAGCAGCCAAGCTGGCGGACTAGCGGGTAGCACAGATACGCAGTATTTT.

The chain is built from TRBV7-8 and TRBJ2-7; TRBD2 might be the D (7 bases). V was trimmed by 5 bases and J by 5 bases, leaving 16 bases between them. Germline-derived CDR1 and CDR2 are SGHVS and FQNEAQ. This CDR3 spans 14 amino acids. The CDR3 nucleotides are TGTGCCAGCAGCGCCCTCGGGGGGCGCGACGAGCAGTACTTC. Its protein is CASSALGGRDEQYF.

The rearrangement joins TRBV5-4 to TRBJ1-1; no firm D call. In germline, CDR1 is SGHNT, CDR2 YYREEE (reference sequence). The CDR3 is made up of 13 amino acids. Trimming stripped 4 bases from V and 7 bases from J, with 14 bases between. CDR3 sequence (DNA): TGTGCCAGCAGCGCCACCCGGGAGAATGAAGCTTTCTTT. Translating it yields CASSATRENEAFF.

V is TRBV18 and J is TRBJ1-1; 10 bases are a match to TRBD1. CDR1 is KGHSH, CDR2 LQKENI, per germline. Losses at the gene ends were 8 bases for V and 0 bases for J; bases not matched to a gene: 9. The CDR3 length is 16 residues. As DNA, the CDR3 is TGTGCCAGCACAAAGGACAGGGGGTACATGAACACTGAAGCTTTCTTT. Translated, it gives CASTKDRGYMNTEAFF.

The chain recombines TRBV6-1 with TRBJ2-7, with 9 positions matching TRBD2. The germline CDR1 and CDR2 sequences are MNHNS and SASEGT. Trimming removed 2 bases from V and 4 bases from J; junction bases left unmatched: 9. The CDR3 is 16 residues long. Here the CDR3 reads CASSERAGGRGYEQYF. Here the CDR3 DNA reads TGTGCCAGCAGTGAAAGAGCGGGAGGCCGAGGGTACGAGCAGTACTTC.

The J gene is TRBJ1-3, the V gene TRBV30, with a weak D call TRBD1 (6 bases). Looked up from germline, CDR1 is GTSNPN and CDR2 is SVGIG (reference sequence). The CDR3 loop spans 15 amino acids. V dropped 2 bases and J dropped 0 bases, with 11 bases sitting between them. CDR3 sequence reads: CAWSRDTSSGNTIYF. In DNA form, the CDR3 reads TGTGCCTGGAGTAGGGACACCTCCTCTGGAAACACCATATATTTT. The entire variable domain, with the rest obtained from reference TRBV30 and TRBJ1-3, is as follows: SQTIHQWPATLVQPVGSPLSLECTVEGTSNPNLYWYRQAAGRGLQLLFYSVGIGQISSEVPQNLSASRPQDRQFILSSKKLLLSDSGFYLCAWSRDTSSGNTIYFGEGSWLTVV.

The chain has TRBV9 and TRBJ1-2, with 12 bases fitting TRBD1. Looked up from germline, CDR1 is SGDLS and CDR2 is YYNGEE. The ends lost 2 bases at V and 4 bases at J; junction bases unmatched: 3. The CDR3 is made up of 15 amino acids. CDR3 in DNA: TGTGCCAGCAGCGTGGGACAGGGGGCCAGCTATGGCTACACCTTC. This encodes CASSVGQGASYGYTF.